This TCR beta chain originates from a study of T cell changes during pregnancy in multiple sclerosis. After removal of 5 bases from V and 4 bases from J, the junction contained 14 bases not matched to a gene. This CDR3 is 16 amino acids long. Germline CDR1 is SGHRS and CDR2 is YFSETQ. Repertoires were generated with immunoSEQ multiplex PCR, while TCRdb's copy carries only in-frame clones and drops some. The table shows some 80,000 clones, with over 85% occurring only once. This material consisted of CD4+ T cells from peripheral blood mononuclear cells, taken after pregnancy. This chain uses TRBV5-1 with TRBJ1-1, with 7 positions matching TRBD1. The TCR originated in a female donor with multiple sclerosis, enrolled in a pregnancy study. The CDR3 loop is CASRQQYRGASTEAFF. The CDR3 coding sequence is TGCGCCAGCAGGCAACAGTACAGGGGCGCGTCCACTGAAGCTTTCTTT.